This TCR beta chain was sequenced in a study of shared clonotypes between healthy human individuals. Unsorted PBMC DNA went through sequencing on ten immunoSEQ deep assay plates. Clones were read by immunoSEQ multiplex PCR, and TCRdb kept only the in-frame ones, dropping some. The sample holds some 480,000 clones, less than 80% seen once. This clone was detected a few times. The J segment lost 7 bases and the V segment lost 2 bases, leaving 6 bases of the junction unmatched. Germline V gene lookup returns CDR1 SGHRS and CDR2 YFSETQ. This CDR3 contains 14 residues. This clonotype was obtained from a woman aged 40 to 50 in good health. Some clones in this sample may be carry-over from other donors' samples. Sequencing was done on a sample of PBMCs. This sequence joins TRBV5-1 and TRBJ2-1, with 7 bases that match TRBD2. CDR3 residues: CASSFISGINEQFF. The CDR3 bases are TGCGCCAGCAGCTTTATCAGCGGGATAAATGAGCAGTTCTTC.